Sequencing of this TCR beta chain was carried out in a study of blood T cell repertoires in COVID-19. Grouping used clinical history reported by participants in a survey and questionnaire. Within 2 weeks before study entry, exposed participants met a COVID-19 case. Trimming removed 4 bases from V and 8 bases from J; junction bases left unmatched: 10. CDR1 is LGHDT and CDR2 is YNNKEL in the germline V gene (reference sequence). CDR3 length: 15 residues. The table came from immunoSEQ multiplex PCR; TCRdb's copy has only in-frame clones and leaves some out. The table has under 250,000 clones, 88% seen once; the top ten hold around 3%.

The chain uses TRBV3-1 (or the pseudogene TRBV3-2) and TRBJ2-4; 8 positions match TRBD1. Sequencing was done on a sample of PBMCs or T cells enriched from blood (not recorded which). The TCR was taken from a woman in her thirties or forties who had been exposed to COVID-19. The DNA of the CDR3 is TGTGCCAGCAGCCTGGGACAGGTGGAAGCGGACATTCAGTACTTC. Residues: CASSLGQVEADIQYF.